The present T cell receptor (beta chain) was sequenced within a study of blood T cells in healthy people across ages. All donors came from Russia, were Caucasian and healthy, and spanned ages about 6 to 100. The amount of total RNA extracted per sample was at least 6 micrograms. V lost 4 bases and J lost 5, with 11 bases in between. The V gene's germline CDR1 is DFQATT and CDR2 SNEGSKA (reference sequence). The CDR3 runs 13 residues. Together with a sample-barcoded 5' primer, a J-beta primer mix was included in a second PCR lasting roughly 6 to 12 cycles. One entry per CDR3 protein results from TCRdb running MiXCR on the 5' RACE reads. Among 1.5 million to 2 million distinct CDR3 sequences listed, 25% to 30% were seen once.

The J gene is TRBJ1-4, the V gene TRBV20-1, with D unresolved. The sequenced sample was blood. The receptor was isolated from a woman in her 30s in good health. CDR3 amino acids: CSAIKSLNEKLFF. In DNA form, the CDR3 reads TGCAGTGCTATAAAGTCGCTAAATGAAAAACTGTTTTTT.